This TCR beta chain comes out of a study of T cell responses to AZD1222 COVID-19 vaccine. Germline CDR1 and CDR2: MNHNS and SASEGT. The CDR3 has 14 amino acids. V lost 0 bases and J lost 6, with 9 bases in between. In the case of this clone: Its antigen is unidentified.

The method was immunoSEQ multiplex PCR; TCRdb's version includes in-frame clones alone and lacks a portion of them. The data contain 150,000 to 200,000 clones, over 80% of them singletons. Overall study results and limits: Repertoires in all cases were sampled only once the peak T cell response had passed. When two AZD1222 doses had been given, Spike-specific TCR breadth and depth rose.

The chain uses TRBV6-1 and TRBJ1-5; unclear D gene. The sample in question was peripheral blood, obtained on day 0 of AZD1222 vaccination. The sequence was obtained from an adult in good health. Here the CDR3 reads CASSEALTSQPQHF. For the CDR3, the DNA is TGTGCCAGCAGTGAAGCATTGACGTCTCAGCCCCAGCATTTT.